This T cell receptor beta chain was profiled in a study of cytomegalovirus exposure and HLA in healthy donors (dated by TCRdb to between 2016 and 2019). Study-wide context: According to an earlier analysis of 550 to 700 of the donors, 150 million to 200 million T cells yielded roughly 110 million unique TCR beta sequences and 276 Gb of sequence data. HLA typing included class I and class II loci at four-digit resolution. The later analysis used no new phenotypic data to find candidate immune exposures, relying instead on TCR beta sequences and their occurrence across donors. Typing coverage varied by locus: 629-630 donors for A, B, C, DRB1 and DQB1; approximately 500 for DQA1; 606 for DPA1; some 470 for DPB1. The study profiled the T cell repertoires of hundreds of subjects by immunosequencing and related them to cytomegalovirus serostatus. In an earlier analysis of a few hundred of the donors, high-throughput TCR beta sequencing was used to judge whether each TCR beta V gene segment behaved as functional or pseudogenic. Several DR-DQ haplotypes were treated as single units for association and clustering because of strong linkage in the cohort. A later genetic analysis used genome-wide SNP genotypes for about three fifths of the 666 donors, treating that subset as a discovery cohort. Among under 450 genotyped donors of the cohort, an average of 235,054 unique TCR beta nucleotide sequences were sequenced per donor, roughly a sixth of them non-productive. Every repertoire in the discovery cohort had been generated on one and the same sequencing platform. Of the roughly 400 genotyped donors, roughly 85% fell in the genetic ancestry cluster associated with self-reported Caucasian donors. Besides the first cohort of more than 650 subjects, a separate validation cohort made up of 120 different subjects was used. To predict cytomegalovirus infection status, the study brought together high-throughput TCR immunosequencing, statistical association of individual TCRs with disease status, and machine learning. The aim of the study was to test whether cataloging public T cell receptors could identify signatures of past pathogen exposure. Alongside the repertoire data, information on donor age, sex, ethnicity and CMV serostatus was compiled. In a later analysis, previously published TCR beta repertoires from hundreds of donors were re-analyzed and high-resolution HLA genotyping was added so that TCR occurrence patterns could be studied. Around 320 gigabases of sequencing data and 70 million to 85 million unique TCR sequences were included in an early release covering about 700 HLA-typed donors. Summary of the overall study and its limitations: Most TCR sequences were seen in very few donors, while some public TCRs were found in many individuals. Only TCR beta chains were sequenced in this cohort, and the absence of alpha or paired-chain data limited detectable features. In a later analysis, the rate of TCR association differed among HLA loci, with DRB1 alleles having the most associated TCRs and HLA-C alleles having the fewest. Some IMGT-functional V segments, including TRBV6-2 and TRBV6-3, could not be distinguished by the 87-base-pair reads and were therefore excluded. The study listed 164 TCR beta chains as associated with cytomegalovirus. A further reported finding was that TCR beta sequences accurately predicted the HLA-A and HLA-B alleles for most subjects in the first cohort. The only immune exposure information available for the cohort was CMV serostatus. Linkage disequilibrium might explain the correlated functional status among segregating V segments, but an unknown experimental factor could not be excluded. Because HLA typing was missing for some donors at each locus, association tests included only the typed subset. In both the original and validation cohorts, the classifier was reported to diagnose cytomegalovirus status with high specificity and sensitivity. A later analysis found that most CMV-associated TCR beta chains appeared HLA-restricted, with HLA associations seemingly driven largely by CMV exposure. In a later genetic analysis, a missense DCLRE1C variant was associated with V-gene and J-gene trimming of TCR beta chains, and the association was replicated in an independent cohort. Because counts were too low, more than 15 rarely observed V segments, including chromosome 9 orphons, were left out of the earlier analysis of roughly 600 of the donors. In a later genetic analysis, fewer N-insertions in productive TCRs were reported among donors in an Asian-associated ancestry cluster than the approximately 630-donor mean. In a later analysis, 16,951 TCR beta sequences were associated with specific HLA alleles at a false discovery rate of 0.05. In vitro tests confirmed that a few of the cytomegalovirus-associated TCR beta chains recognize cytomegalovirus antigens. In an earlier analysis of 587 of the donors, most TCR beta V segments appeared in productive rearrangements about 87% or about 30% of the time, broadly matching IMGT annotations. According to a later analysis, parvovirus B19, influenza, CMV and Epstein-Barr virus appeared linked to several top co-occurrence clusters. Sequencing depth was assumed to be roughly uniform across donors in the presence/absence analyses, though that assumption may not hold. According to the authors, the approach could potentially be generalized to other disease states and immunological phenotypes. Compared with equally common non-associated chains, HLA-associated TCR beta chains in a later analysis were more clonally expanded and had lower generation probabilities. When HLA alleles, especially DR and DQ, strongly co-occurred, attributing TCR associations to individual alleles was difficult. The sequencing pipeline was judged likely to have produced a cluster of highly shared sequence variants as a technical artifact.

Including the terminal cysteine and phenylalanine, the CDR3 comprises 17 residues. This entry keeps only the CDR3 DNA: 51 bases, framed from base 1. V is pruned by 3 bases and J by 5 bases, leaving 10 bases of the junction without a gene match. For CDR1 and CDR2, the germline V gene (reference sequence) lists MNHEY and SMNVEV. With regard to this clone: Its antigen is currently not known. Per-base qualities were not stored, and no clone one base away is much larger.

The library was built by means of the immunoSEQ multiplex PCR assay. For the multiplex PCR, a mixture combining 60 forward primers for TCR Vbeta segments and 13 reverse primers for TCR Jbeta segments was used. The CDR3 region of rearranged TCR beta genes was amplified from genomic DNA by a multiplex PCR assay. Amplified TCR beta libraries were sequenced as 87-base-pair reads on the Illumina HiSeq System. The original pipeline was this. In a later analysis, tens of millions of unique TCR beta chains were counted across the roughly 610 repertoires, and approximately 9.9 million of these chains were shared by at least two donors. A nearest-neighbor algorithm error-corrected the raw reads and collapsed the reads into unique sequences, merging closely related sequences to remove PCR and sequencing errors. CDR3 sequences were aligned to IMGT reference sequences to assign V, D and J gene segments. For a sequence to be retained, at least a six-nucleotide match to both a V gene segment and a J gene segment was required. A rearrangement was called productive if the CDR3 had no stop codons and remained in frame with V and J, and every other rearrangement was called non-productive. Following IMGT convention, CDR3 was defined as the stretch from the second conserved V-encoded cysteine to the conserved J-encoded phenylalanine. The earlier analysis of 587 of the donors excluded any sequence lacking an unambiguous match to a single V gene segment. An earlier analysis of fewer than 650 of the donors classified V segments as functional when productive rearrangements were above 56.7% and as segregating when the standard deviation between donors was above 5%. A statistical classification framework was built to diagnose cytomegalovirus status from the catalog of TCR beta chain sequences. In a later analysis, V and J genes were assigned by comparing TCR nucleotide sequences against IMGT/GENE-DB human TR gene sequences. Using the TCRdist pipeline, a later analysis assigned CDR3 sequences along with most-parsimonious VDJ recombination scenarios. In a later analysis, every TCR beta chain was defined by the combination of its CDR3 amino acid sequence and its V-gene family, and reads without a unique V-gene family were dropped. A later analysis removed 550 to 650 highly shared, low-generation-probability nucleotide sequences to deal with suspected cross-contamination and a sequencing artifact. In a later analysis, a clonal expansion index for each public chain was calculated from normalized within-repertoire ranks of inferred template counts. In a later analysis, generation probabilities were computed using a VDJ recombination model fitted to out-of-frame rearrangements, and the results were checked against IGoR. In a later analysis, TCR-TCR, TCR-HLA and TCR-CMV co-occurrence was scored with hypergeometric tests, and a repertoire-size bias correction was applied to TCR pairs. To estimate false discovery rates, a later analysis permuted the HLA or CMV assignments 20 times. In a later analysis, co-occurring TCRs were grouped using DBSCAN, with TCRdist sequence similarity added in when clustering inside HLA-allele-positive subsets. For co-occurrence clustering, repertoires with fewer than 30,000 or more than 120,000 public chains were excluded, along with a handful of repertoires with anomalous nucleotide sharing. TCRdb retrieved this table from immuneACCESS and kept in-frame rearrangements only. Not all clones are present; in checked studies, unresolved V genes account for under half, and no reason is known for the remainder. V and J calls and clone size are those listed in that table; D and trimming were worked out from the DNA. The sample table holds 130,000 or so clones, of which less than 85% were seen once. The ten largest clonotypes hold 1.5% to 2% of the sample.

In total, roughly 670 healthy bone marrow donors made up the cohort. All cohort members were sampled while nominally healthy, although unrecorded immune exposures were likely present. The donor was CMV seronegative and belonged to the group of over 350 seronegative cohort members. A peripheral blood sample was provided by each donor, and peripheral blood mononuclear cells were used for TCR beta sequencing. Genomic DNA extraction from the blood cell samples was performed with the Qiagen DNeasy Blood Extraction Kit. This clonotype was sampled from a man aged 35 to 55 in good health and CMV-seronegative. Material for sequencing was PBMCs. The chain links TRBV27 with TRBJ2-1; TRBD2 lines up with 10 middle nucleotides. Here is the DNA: TGTGCCAGCAGTTTCTCCACAGGGACTAGCGTGGACAATGAGCAGTTCTTC. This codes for CASSFSTGTSVDNEQFF.